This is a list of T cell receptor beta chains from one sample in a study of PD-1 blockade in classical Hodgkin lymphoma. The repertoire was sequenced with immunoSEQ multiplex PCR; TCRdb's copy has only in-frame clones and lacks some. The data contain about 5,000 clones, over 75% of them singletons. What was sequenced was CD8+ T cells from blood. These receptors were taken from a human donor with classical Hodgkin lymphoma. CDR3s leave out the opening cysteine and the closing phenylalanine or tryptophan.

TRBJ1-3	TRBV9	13	ASSPGPNSGNTIY
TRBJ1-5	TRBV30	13	AWSQTGYSNQPQH
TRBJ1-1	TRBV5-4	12	ASSFTGKDTEAF
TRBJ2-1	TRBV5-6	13	ASSLLAGDYNEQF
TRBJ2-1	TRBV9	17	ASAITGLSGSVATDEQF
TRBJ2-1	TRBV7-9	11	ASSLAGGNEQF
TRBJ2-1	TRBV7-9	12	ASSGPLGGNEQF
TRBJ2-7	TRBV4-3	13	ASSQVADSSYEQY
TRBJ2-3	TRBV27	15	ATGASGVRGGTDTQY
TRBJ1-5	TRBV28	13	ASSLSQGASQPQH
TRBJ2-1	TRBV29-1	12	SGTSGVLYNEQF
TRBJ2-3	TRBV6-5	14	ASSYGRSGGTDTQY
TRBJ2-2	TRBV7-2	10	ASNLGGGELF
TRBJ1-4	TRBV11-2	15	ASSSRMGAATNEKLF
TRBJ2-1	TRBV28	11	ASRVAGINEQF
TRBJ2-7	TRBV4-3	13	ASSQGSGGIYEQY
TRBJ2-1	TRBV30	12	AWSVQTGNNEQF
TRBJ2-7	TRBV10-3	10	AISGVSYEQY
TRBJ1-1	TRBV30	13	AWKPGWGWNTEAF
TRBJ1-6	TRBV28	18	ASRPGWDRGARSRNSPLH
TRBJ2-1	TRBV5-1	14	ASSLSGQGQWNEQF
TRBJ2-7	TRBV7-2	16	ASSSPQREGQVAYEQY
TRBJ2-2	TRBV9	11	ASSGRDTGELF
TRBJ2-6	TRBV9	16	ASSTRTGGAAGANVLT
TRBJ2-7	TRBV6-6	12	ASTYSTGSYEQY
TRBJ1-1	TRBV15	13	ATSRSRDPKTEAF
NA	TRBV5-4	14	ASSLMEMGAFYEQY
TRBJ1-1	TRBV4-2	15	ASSQRFFGGGSDEAF
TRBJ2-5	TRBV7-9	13	ASSLQRGVSETQY
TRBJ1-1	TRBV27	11	ASRPPRTGRAF
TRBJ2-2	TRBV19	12	ASSIVAGAGELF
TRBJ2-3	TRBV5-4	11	ASTLGGLDTQY
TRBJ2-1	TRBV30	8	AWGSDEQF
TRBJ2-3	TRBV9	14	ASSVYSGESTDTQY
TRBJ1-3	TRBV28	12	ASRPAGGGNTIY
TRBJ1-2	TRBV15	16	ATSSRRGGPLRNYGYT
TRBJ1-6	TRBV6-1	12	ASSVGQGASPLH
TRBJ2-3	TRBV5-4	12	ASSSGQGLDTQY
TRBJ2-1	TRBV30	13	ACGVSGIRYNEQF
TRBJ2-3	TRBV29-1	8	STEADTQY
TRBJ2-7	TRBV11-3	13	ASSLVWDRPYEQY
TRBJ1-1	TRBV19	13	ASSPREFIVTEAF
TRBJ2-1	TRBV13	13	ASSLGLAAENEQF
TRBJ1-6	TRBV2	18	ASRANRDTAWGPYNSPLH
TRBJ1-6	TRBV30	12	AWSAGPYNSPLH
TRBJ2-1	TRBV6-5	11	ASSYSGGGEQF
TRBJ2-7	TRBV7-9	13	ASSLAQGPTGEQY
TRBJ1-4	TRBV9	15	ASMGGSVSTTNEKLF
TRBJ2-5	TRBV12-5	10	ASGLAPETQY
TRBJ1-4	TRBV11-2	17	ASSLEWGPIDRGDEKLF